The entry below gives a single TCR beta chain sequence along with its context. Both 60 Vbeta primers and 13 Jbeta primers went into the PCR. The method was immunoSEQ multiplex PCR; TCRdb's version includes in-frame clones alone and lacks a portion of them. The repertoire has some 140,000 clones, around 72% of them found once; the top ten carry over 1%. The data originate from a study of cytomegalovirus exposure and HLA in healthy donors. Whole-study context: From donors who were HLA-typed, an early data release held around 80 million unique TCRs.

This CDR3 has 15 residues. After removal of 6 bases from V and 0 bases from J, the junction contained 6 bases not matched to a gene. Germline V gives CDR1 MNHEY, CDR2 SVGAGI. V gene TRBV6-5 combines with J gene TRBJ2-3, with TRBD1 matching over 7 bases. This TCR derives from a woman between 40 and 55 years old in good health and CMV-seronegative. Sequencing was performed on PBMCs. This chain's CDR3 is CASSRQGSSTDTQYF. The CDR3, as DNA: TGTGCCAGCAGCAGACAGGGATCTAGCACAGATACGCAGTATTTT.